This TCR beta chain derives from a study of shared clonotypes between healthy human individuals. Study details: Participating donors consisted of a couple of women and a few men aged 18 to 49. Study findings and constraints: What naive subsets generally showed was a larger estimated richness than memory subsets showed.

For this clone: Its antigen is not identified.

Replicate PCRs run on sorted subsets employed roughly 190 ng DNA, 25,000 to 35,000 T cell genomes. The method was immunoSEQ multiplex PCR; TCRdb's version includes in-frame clones alone and lacks a portion of them. The repertoire holds approximately 82,000 clones, roughly two thirds seen once, with about half in the top ten. Donors comprised only Caucasian adults living in Nashville, Tennessee. The specimen sequenced was memory CD8+ T cells sorted from blood. Specified subset: CD45RO+ cells pooled with CCR7-negative TemRA cells. The TCR originated in a man aged 25 to 45 in good health.

The CDR3 sequence is CASSYPGHNYPVGSYEQYF. CDR3 DNA: TGTGCCAGCAGCTACCCGGGACACAACTACCCGGTAGGTTCCTACGAGCAGTACTTC. V and J are TRBV11-2 and TRBJ2-7; a weak D match, TRBD1 (6 bases). The germline V and J ends were trimmed by 4 bases and 1 base, with 26 bases remaining between them. The CDR3 contains 19 residues. Germline V gives CDR1 SGHAT, CDR2 FQNNGV.